This T cell receptor beta chain was profiled in a study of blood T cell repertoires in COVID-19. Study in general: In each case, the material was cDNA or gDNA derived from T cells, B-cell-depleted T cells, or PBMCs.

Profiled with immunoSEQ multiplex PCR; TCRdb holds only in-frame clones, not every one. The table includes around 500,000 clones, around nine tenths detected once. Participants, about 18 to 90 years old, spanned under 25 US areas. Unmatched junction bases numbered 11, after V lost 6 bases and J lost 5 bases. The length of the CDR3 is 15 residues. Looked up from germline, CDR1 is SNHLY and CDR2 is FYNNEI. Sequencing used PBMCs or T cells enriched from blood (not recorded which). This chain uses TRBV2 with TRBJ2-3; 7 bases agree with TRBD2. This TCR came from a woman in her sixties who had recovered from COVID-19. The CDR3 loop reads CASSYSSGVGDTQYF. CDR3 DNA: TGTGCCAGCAGCTATTCTAGCGGAGTGGGAGATACGCAGTATTTT.